The present entry profiles one T cell receptor beta chain with its context. Antigen specificity is unknown. The data were taken from a study of T cell responses to AZD1222 COVID-19 vaccine. The wider study: The analysis combined second doses at about 4 or about 12 weeks.

The data were produced by immunoSEQ multiplex PCR, yet TCRdb's version contains in-frame clones alone and is incomplete. The sample holds about 140,000 clones, 85% to 90% seen once. General study results and limits: In a largely white British group with more females than males, clonal diversity was possibly underestimated. Rises in breadth and depth of Spike-specific TCRs came after two AZD1222 doses. Along spike, vaccine-associated CD4 TCRs were found throughout, with dominance at 160-218 and 743-854.

The sequencing here drew on peripheral blood, taken on day 0 of AZD1222 vaccination. This sequence was found in an adult in good health.

The CDR3 bases are TGCGCCAGCCGGGGACCAACTAGCGGGAGGGTGGTAAGCAATGAGCAGTTCTTC. Its translation: CASRGPTSGRVVSNEQFF. This chain links TRBV10-2 with TRBJ2-1, with TRBD2 identical over 13 bases. The V gene's germline CDR1 is WSHSY and CDR2 SAAADI. V trimming: 8 bases; J trimming: 6 bases; junction bases outside the gene matches: 16. CDR3 length: 18 amino acids.